The 16 T cell receptor beta chains below come from one sample, sequenced in a study of cytomegalovirus exposure and HLA in healthy donors. Use of 60 Vbeta and 13 Jbeta primers characterized the PCR. Some clones are missing from TCRdb's copy, which holds only in-frame ones; the method was immunoSEQ multiplex PCR. The sample lists approximately 190,000 clones; approximately 84% were seen once. Sequenced: PBMCs. Source of these receptors: a woman in her fifties or sixties in good health and CMV-seropositive.

This clone was counted a few times. The chain recombines TRBV6-1 with TRBJ2-2; 8 bases map to TRBD1. There are 14 residues in the CDR3. V lost 5 bases and J lost 5; bases outside the gene matches: 4. Germline loops: CDR1 MNHNS, CDR2 SASEGT. Here the CDR3 DNA reads TGTGCCAGCAGTAACGACAGGGGAACCGGGGAGCTGTTTTTT. Translated: CASSNDRGTGELFF.

V is TRBV7-8 and J is TRBJ2-1, with 8 bases identical to TRBD1. The germline V gene has CDR1 SGHVS and CDR2 FQNEAQ. V gave up 5 bases and J gave up 5 bases; unmatched junction bases: 8. The CDR3 loop spans 15 amino acids. CDR3 sequence reads: CASSLTGQVDNEQFF. DNA of the CDR3: TGTGCCAGCAGCCTAACGGGACAGGTCGACAATGAGCAGTTCTTC. The full variable domain, in which reference TRBV7-8 and TRBJ2-1 provide the parts outside the CDR3, is GAGVSQSPRYKVAKRGQDVALRCDPISGHVSLFWYQQALGQGPEFLTYFQNEAQLDKSGLPSDRFFAERPEGSVSTLKIQRTQQEDSAVYLCASSLTGQVDNEQFFGPGTRLTVL.

The chain uses TRBV7-9 and TRBJ1-4; weak D call: TRBD1 (5 bases). Germline-derived CDR1 and CDR2 are SEHNR and FQNEAQ (reference sequence). The CDR3 is 14 residues long. Trimming shortened V by 0 bases and J by 8 bases, and 10 bases separated the two germline ends. As DNA, the CDR3 is TGTGCCAGCAGCTTAGCGGGACTAGGAGAAAAACTGTTTTTT. Translating it yields CASSLAGLGEKLFF.

The chain recombines TRBV10-3 with TRBJ1-2; D might be TRBD1 (5 bases). The length of the CDR3 is 14 residues. Trimming cost V 0 bases and J 6 bases, with 11 bases left between them. CDR1 and CDR2 from the germline V gene are ENHRY and SYGVKD. CDR3 in amino acids: CAISESGGLDGYTF. Written as DNA, the CDR3 is TGTGCCATCAGTGAGTCCGGGGGTCTGGATGGCTACACCTTC.

This clone was observed a few times. The rearrangement uses TRBV7-2 and TRBJ1-5, with a weak D call TRBD1 (5 bases). CDR3 length: 15 amino acids. Germline CDR1 and CDR2: SGHTA and FQGNSA. V was pared by 3 bases and J by 0 bases, with 9 bases between. The CDR3 coding sequence is TGTGCCAGCAGCTTCCAGGGTAATAGCAATCAGCCCCAGCATTTT. Residues: CASSFQGNSNQPQHF.

This clone was detected only a few times. The rearrangement joins TRBV7-3 to TRBJ1-6, with TRBD1 identical over 7 bases. V was pared by 5 bases and J by 9 bases, with 7 bases of the junction left unmatched. The germline gives CDR1 SGHTA, CDR2 FQGTGA. The CDR3 contains 14 residues. CDR3 residues: CASSPRDSLSPLHF. DNA of the CDR3: TGTGCCAGCAGCCCCCGGGACAGCCTTTCACCCCTCCACTTT.

This clone was seen a handful of times. The V gene is TRBV7-9, the J gene TRBJ2-2; D gene unclear. The V end was cut by 5 bases, the J end by 6 bases, with 19 bases between. CDR1 SEHNR and CDR2 FQNEAQ come from the germline V gene (reference sequence). The CDR3 is made up of 16 amino acids. This CDR3 reads CASSPGIRPVAGELFF. As DNA, the CDR3 is TGTGCCAGCAGCCCCGGTATCAGGCCCGTCGCCGGGGAGCTGTTTTTT.

V gene TRBV7-2 combines with J gene TRBJ1-2; D ambiguous. Germline V CDR1 and CDR2: SGHTA, FQGNSA. The CDR3 length is 12 residues. Trimming cost V 3 bases and J 2 bases, with 4 bases left between them. The CDR3 region is CASSFRNYGYTF. The CDR3 DNA reads as TGTGCCAGCAGCTTCCGGAACTATGGCTACACCTTC.

The chain is built from TRBV5-6 and TRBJ2-2; TRBD2 matches at 8 bases. V gave up 3 bases and J gave up 3 bases; unmatched junction bases: 7. Germline-derived CDR1 and CDR2 are SGHDT and YYEEEE. The CDR3 consists of 16 residues. CDR3 in amino acids: CASSSRGRGDTGELFF. Here the CDR3 DNA reads TGTGCCAGCAGCTCCCGGGGGCGGGGGGACACCGGGGAGCTGTTTTTT.

A note on this clone: The sample holds other DNA sequences that translate to the same CDR3. This chain connects TRBV6-5 to TRBJ2-5; TRBD2 matches at 11 bases. From germline, CDR1 is MNHEY and CDR2 SVGAGI. V shed 6 bases and J 5 bases; nucleotides not matched to a gene: 5. The CDR3 runs to 14 residues. The chain's CDR3 is CASRQLAGAETQYF. CDR3 in DNA: TGTGCCAGCAGGCAACTAGCGGGAGCGGAGACCCAGTACTTC.

This rearrangement joins TRBV5-1 to TRBJ1-1; D is perhaps TRBD1 (6 bases). The V gene lost 0 bases and the J gene lost 5 bases, with 17 bases spanning the gap. This CDR3 is built from 16 residues. CDR1 SGHRS and CDR2 YFSETQ come from the germline V gene. The CDR3 protein is CASSLDTTGILTEAFF. Here the CDR3 DNA reads TGCGCCAGCAGCTTGGATACTACAGGGATTCTTACTGAAGCTTTCTTT.

This chain connects TRBV9 to TRBJ1-4; TRBD1 matches at 7 bases. The length of the CDR3 is 15 residues. Germline CDR1 reads SGDLS; CDR2 reads YYNGEE. V shed 5 bases and J 3 bases; nucleotides not matched to a gene: 7. Here the CDR3 DNA reads TGTGCCAGCAGTGCCTGGACAGGCCCTAATGAAAAACTGTTTTTT. This codes for CASSAWTGPNEKLFF.

DNA for the CDR3: TGTGCCAGCAGCACTTGGGGACAGGGGGACGAAAAACTGTTTTTT. Amino acids: CASSTWGQGDEKLFF. The gene calls are TRBV7-2 and TRBJ1-4, with 11 positions matching TRBD1. Germline V gene lookup returns CDR1 SGHTA and CDR2 FQGNSA. Trimming at V came to 5 bases and at J to 8 bases, leaving 7 bases not matched to a gene. The CDR3 contains 15 residues.

This clone was detected only once. The chain carries TRBV6-4 and TRBJ2-1; 8 nucleotides align to TRBD2. Looked up from germline, CDR1 is MRHNA and CDR2 is SNTAGT. The CDR3 extends over 14 amino acids. The V segment lost 10 bases and the J segment 11 bases; nucleotides outside the gene matches: 16. In DNA form, the CDR3 reads TGTGCCAAAGCCCACGGGGCAGCGGGGGACCAGCAGTTCTTC. Residues: CAKAHGAAGDQQFF.

The chain combines TRBV29-1 with TRBJ2-1, with 9 bases matching TRBD1. Germline lookup yields CDR1 SQVTM and CDR2 ANQGSEA. The CDR3 is 13 amino acids. Losses at the gene ends were 7 bases for V and 7 bases for J; bases not matched to a gene: 8. In DNA form, the CDR3 reads TGCAGCGACGGACAGGGGAGAGGGAATGAGCAGTTCTTC. Protein product: CSDGQGRGNEQFF.

This chain connects TRBV6-1 to TRBJ2-5; 9 nucleotides agree with TRBD1. The V segment lost 7 bases and the J segment 2 bases; nucleotides outside the gene matches: 2. The germline V gene has CDR1 MNHNS and CDR2 SASEGT. CDR3 length: 13 amino acids. In DNA form, the CDR3 reads TGTGCCAGCAAGGGACAGGGTCAAGAGACCCAGTACTTC. It is translated as CASKGQGQETQYF.